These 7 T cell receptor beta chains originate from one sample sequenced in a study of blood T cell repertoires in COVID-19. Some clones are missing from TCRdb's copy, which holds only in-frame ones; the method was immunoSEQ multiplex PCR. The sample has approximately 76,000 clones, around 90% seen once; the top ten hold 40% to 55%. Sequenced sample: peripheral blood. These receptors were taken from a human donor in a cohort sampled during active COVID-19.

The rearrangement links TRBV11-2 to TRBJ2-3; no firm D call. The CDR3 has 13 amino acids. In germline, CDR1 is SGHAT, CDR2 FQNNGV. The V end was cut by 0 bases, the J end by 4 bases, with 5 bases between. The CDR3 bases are TGTGCCAGCAGCTTAGAAGCCTCAGATACGCAGTATTTT. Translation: CASSLEASDTQYF. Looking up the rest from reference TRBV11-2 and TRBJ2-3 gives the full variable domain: EAGVAQSPRYKIIEKRQSVAFWCNPISGHATLYWYQQILGQGPKLLIQFQNNGVVDDSQLPKDRFSAERLKGVDSTLKIQPAKLEDSAVYLCASSLEASDTQYFGPGTRLTVL.

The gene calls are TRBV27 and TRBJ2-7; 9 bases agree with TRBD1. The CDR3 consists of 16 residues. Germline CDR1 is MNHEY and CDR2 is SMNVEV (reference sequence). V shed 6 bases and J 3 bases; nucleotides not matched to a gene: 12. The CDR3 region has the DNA TGTGCCAGCAGCCGGGACAGGGACCGATTGCGCTACGAGCAGTACTTC. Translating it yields CASSRDRDRLRYEQYF.

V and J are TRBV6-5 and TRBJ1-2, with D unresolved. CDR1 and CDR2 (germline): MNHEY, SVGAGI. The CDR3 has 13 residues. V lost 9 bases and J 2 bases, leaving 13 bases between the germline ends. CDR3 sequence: CASRREENYGYTF. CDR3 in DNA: TGTGCCAGTAGGAGGGAAGAGAACTATGGCTACACCTTC.

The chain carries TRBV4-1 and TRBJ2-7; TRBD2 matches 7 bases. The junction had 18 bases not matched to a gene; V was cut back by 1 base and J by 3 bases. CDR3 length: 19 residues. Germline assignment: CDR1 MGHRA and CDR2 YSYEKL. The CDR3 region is CASSQGGGVGRGRDYEQYF. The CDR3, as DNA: TGCGCCAGCAGCCAAGGTGGGGGGGTCGGGCGCGGGAGAGACTACGAGCAGTACTTC.

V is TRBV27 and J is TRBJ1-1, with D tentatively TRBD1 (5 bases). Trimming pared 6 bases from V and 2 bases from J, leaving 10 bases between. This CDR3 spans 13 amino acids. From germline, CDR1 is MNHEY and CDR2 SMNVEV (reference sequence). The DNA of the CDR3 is TGTGCCAGCAGGCCCACAGGTAACACTGAAGCTTTCTTT. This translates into CASRPTGNTEAFF.

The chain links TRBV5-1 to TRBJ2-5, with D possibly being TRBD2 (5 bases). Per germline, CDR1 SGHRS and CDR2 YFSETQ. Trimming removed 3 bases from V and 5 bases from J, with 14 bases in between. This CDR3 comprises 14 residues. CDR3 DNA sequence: TGCGCCAGCAGCTCGGGCAGGACTGTCGAGACCCAGTACTTC. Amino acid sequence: CASSSGRTVETQYF. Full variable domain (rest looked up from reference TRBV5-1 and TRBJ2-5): KAGVTQTPRYLIKTRGQQVTLSCSPISGHRSVSWYQQTPGQGLQFLFEYFSETQRNKGNFPGRFSGRQFSNSRSEMNVSTLELGDSALYLCASSSGRTVETQYFGPGTRLLVL.

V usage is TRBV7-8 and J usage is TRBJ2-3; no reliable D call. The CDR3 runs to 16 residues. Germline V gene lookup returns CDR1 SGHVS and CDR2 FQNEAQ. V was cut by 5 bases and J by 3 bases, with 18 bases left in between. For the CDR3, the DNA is TGTGCCAGCAGCCGTAAGACACAGTTCAAAACAGATACGCAGTATTTT. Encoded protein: CASSRKTQFKTDTQYF.